The source of this T cell receptor beta chain is a study of identical twins. V lost 4 bases, J lost 0 bases, and 4 bases stayed unmatched. The CDR3 has 15 amino acids. Germline V gene sequence: CDR1 ENHRY, CDR2 SYGVKD. TCRdb independently ran MiXCR on the 5' RACE reads; one entry per CDR3 protein. The repertoire has roughly 750,000 distinct CDR3 sequences, over 20% of them found once; the top ten carry over 4%. This clonotype was observed at least ten times. The same data also contributed to another study, on T cells expressing NK-cell markers.

The gene calls are TRBV10-3 and TRBJ2-3; 7 positions match TRBD2. Sequencing was done on a sample of PBMCs. This TCR came from a young woman in good health. CDR3 in DNA: TGTGCCATCAGTGGTTTTAGCGGGAGCACAGATACGCAGTATTTT. This codes for CAISGFSGSTDTQYF.